This T cell receptor (beta chain) was found in a study of beta chain features in type 1 diabetes. Every bit of the isolated RNA underwent reverse transcription, so sequencing read expressed TCRB transcripts. Sequenced by immunoSEQ multiplex PCR; TCRdb stores in-frame clones only, minus some. The table lists some 900,000 clones, 15% to 20% of them singletons. V lost 3 bases and J lost 0, with 10 bases in between. CDR1 and CDR2 (germline): SNHLY, FYNNEI. This CDR3 has 15 residues. It was via CD45RO/CCR7/CD25/CD127/CD95/CD27 that CD4+ naive, central memory, regulatory and stem cell-like memory cells were sorted. Sorted populations were all over 95% pure. With respect to this clone: As yet, its antigen is unknown.

Study-wide results and limits: Shorter TCRB CDR3s, moderately but significantly so, marked every one of the four CD4+ subsets in Type 1 diabetes patients.

The chain uses TRBV2 and TRBJ2-3; no clear D. The sequence was obtained from a woman younger than 35 in good health. Sequenced material: naive CD4+ T cells from blood. The CDR3, as DNA: TGTGCCAGCAGTGACAGACCCTCGAGCACAGATACGCAGTATTTT. Its translation is CASSDRPSSTDTQYF.